A single sample gave rise to the 4 T cell receptor beta chains below, sequenced in a study of regulatory T cells in long-lasting Graves disease. Through Arm-PCR of CDR3 regions and iRepertoire HTBI primers, TCR beta libraries were built. TCRdb ran MiXCR on the multiplex PCR reads and lists one entry per CDR3 protein. The sample includes approximately 360,000 distinct CDR3 sequences, roughly 24% of them seen just once. The time point here: persistent/refractory GD, antithyroid drugs over 5 years with positive TRAb. With RNA extracted from PBMCs as input, the TCR library was made. Sample: peripheral blood mononuclear cells (PBMCs), taken when the disease was refractory, from a patient treated with antithyroid drugs. These TCRs come from a woman aged 40-49 years with Graves disease.

This chain uses TRBV29-1 with TRBJ2-2; D is ambiguous. Germline CDR1 reads SQVTM; CDR2 reads ANQGSEA. The CDR3 covers 12 residues. The V gene lost 4 bases and the J gene lost 6 bases, with 9 bases spanning the gap. CDR3 coding DNA: TGCAGCGTTGTCTTCGACGCCGGGGAGCTGTTTTTT. Its protein product is CSVVFDAGELFF.

The table lists this clonotype with a few counts. The V gene is TRBV6-1, the J gene TRBJ1-5, with 8 bases that match TRBD1. The CDR3 runs 15 residues. Germline V gene data show CDR1 as MNHNS and CDR2 as SASEGT. V dropped 6 bases and J dropped 6; count of bases not matched to a gene: 10. CDR3: CASSVVPGGRQPQHF. CDR3 bases: TGTGCCAGCAGCGTGGTACCAGGGGGCCGTCAGCCCCAGCATTTT.

The rearrangement joins TRBV6-6 to TRBJ1-5; D possibly corresponds to TRBD1 (5 bases). Germline CDR1 and CDR2: MNHNY and SVGAGI (reference sequence). V was cut by 0 bases and J by 8 bases, with 8 bases left in between. The CDR3 extends over 13 amino acids. CDR3 in amino acids: CASSYSTAEPQHF. CDR3 DNA sequence: TGTGCCAGCAGTTACTCGACAGCGGAGCCCCAGCATTTT.

This rearrangement joins TRBV5-1 to TRBJ1-2; 7 bases align to TRBD1. With 4 bases clipped from V and 4 bases from J, the junction kept 10 bases outside the gene matches. This CDR3 spans 15 amino acids. Per germline, CDR1 SGHRS and CDR2 YFSETQ. This chain's CDR3 is CASSGIARGSYGYTF. The CDR3 region has the DNA TGCGCCAGCAGCGGTATCGCCAGGGGGAGCTATGGCTACACCTTC.